This entry is about one T cell receptor (beta chain). Its antigen is not identified. This entry is derived from a study of shared clonotypes between healthy human individuals. Whole-study findings and limits: Non-shared clonotypes had lower generation probabilities than clonotypes shared by all four sorted-subset donors. Naive subsets usually exceeded memory subsets in estimated richness.

The repertoire was sequenced with immunoSEQ multiplex PCR; TCRdb's copy has only in-frame clones and lacks some. The table has under 1,900,000 clones, roughly 98.5% seen once; the top ten hold about 0.35%. Germline V CDR1 and CDR2: SGHNT, YENEEA. V was trimmed by 6 bases and J by 0 bases, leaving 12 bases between them. This CDR3 has 14 amino acids. The chain employs TRBV11-3 and TRBJ2-7; D unclear. Sequencing used naive CD4+ T cells sorted from blood. The subset is: CD45RA+ positively selected. The receptor's source is a man aged 25 to 40 in good health. CDR3 DNA sequence: TGTGCCAGCAGTCACCCCCCTAGCTCCTACGAGCAGTACTTC. Protein: CASSHPPSSYEQYF.